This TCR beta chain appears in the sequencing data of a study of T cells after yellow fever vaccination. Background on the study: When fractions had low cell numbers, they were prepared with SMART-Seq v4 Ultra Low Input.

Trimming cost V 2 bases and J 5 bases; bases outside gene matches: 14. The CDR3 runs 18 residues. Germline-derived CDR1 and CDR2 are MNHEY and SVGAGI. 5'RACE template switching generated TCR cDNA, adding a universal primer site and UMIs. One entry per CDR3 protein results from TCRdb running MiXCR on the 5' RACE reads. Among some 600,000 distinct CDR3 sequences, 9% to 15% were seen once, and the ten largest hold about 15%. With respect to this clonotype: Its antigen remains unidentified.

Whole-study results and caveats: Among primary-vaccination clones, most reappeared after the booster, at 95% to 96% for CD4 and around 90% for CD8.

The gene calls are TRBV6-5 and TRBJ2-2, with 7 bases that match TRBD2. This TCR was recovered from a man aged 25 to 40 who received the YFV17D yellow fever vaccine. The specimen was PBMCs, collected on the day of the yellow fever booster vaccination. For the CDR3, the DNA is TGTGCCAGCAGTTACCCGACGTCCGGGGAGGGAAGGACCGGGGAGCTGTTTTTT. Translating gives CASSYPTSGEGRTGELFF.